The clone carrying this TCR beta chain was seen a handful of times. Its antigen is unknown. The data stem from a study of T cell repertoires in cytomegalovirus infection. The overall study: The study used recently identified HLA-C-restricted and well-studied HLA-B-restricted CMV epitopes.

Trimming pared 7 bases from V and 3 bases from J, leaving 16 bases between. There are 14 residues in the CDR3. Germline CDR1 ENHRY, CDR2 SYGVKD. TCRdb independently ran MiXCR on the reads; one entry per CDR3 protein. The table lists about 220,000 distinct CDR3 sequences, roughly 34% of them singletons. The V and J genes are TRBV10-3 and TRBJ2-7; no clear D. The sequencing here drew on CD8+ T cells from cultured PBMCs, taken from culture after CMV antigen stimulation. This receptor was obtained from a human donor in good health (CMV status not recorded). Some clones in this sample may be carry-over from other donors' samples. The CDR3 here is CAITGEWGSYEQYF. CDR3 in DNA: TGTGCCATCACAGGTGAATGGGGTAGCTACGAGCAGTACTTC.